This is a list of T cell receptor beta chains from one sample in a study of shared clonotypes between healthy human individuals. Assay used: immunoSEQ multiplex PCR; TCRdb lists only in-frame clones, some missing. This table has approximately 500,000 clones, around 79% appearing once. Source material: PBMCs. The source is a woman aged 40 to 55 in good health. Some clones in this sample may be carry-over from other donors' samples. Each CDR3 is given with its conserved first and last residue. A D gene is named only where the DNA matches it firmly. A clone size is listed for some rows: how often the clone was seen (once, few, many), or a class if it is expanded.

J gene | clone size | V gene | D gene | CDR3 DNA | CDR3 protein
TRBJ2-7 | NA | TRBV5-1 | NA | TGCGCCAGCAGCTTGGGGGCTTCGCGGTACGAGCAGTACTTC | CASSLGASRYEQYF
TRBJ1-2 | NA | TRBV28 | NA | TGTGCCAGCAGTCTTGCGGGACGGGGCTACACCTTC | CASSLAGRGYTF
TRBJ1-2 | once | TRBV5-1 | NA | TGCGCCAGCAGCTTGGACCGGGCTGACTATGGCTACACCTTC | CASSLDRADYGYTF
TRBJ2-5 | NA | TRBV7-7 | TRBD1 | TGTGCTAGCAGCCTGGGACAGATGAGCTTGGAGACCCAGTACTTC | CASSLGQMSLETQYF
TRBJ2-1 | NA | TRBV6-5 | TRBD2 | TGTGCCAGCAGGGAGCGGGAGGTCTACAATGAGCAGTTCTTC | CASREREVYNEQFF
TRBJ2-3 | NA | TRBV5-1 | TRBD2 | TGCGCCAGCAGCGGTCTGAGCGGGAGGGCCGGAGATACGCAGTATTTT | CASSGLSGRAGDTQYF
TRBJ2-7 | NA | TRBV28 | NA | TGTGCCAGCAGTTTAGGGCACCGCTACGAGCAGTACTTC | CASSLGHRYEQYF
TRBJ2-1 | NA | TRBV27 | TRBD2 | TGTGCCAGCAGTCACCTACTAGCGGGAGGGCCCGGTGAGCAGTTCTTC | CASSHLLAGGPGEQFF
TRBJ1-1 | once | TRBV28 | NA | TGTGCCAGCAGTCCTTCAACCTTCCCCGACACTGAAGCTTTCTTT | CASSPSTFPDTEAFF
TRBJ2-7 | NA | TRBV14 | NA | TGTGCCAGCAGCCAATTACAGGGATCCTACGAGCAGTACTTC | CASSQLQGSYEQYF
TRBJ1-4 | NA | TRBV30 | NA | TGTGCCTGGAGTAGGGCCTCAGGGGAAAAACTGTTTTTT | CAWSRASGEKLFF
TRBJ1-1 | NA | TRBV9 | NA | TGTGCCAGCAGCCCCCGGGCGAACACTGAAGCTTTCTTT | CASSPRANTEAFF
TRBJ1-1 | once | TRBV2 | NA | TGTGCCAGCAGTGAACGACACCGGGACGTTGAAGCTTTCTTT | CASSERHRDVEAFF
TRBJ2-5 | NA | TRBV19 | TRBD2 | TGTGCCAGTAGTGGCCTAGCGGGAGGAGAAGAGACCCAGTACTTC | CASSGLAGGEETQYF
TRBJ2-2 | few | TRBV5-5 | NA | TGTGCCAGCAGCTTGGGACCCCTGAACACCGGGGAGCTGTTTTTT | CASSLGPLNTGELFF
TRBJ1-4 | few | TRBV6-1 | NA | TGTGCCAGCAGTGAAGTCTGGGACTTGGGTGAAAAACTGTTTTTT | CASSEVWDLGEKLFF